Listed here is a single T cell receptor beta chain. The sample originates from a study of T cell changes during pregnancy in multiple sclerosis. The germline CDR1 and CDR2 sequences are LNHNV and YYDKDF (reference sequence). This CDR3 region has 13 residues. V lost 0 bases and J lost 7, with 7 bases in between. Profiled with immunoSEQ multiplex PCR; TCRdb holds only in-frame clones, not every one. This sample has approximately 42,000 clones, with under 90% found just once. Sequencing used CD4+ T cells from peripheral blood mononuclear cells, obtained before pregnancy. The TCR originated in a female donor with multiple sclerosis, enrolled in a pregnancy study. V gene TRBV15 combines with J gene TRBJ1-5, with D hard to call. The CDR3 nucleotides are TGTGCCACCAGCAGAGATCTGGAGCAGCCCCAGCATTTT. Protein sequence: CATSRDLEQPQHF.